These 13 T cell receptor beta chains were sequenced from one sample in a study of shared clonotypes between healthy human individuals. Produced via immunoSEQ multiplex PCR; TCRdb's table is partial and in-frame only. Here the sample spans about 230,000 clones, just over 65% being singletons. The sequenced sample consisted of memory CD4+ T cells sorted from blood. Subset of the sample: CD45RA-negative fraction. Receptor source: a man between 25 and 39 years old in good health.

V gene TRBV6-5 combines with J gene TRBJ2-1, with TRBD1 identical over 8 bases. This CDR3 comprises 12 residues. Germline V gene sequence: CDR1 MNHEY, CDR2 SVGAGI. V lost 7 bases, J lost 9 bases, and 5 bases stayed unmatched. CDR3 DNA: TGTGCCAGCAATGGACAGGGTGGTGAGCAGTTCTTC. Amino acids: CASNGQGGEQFF.

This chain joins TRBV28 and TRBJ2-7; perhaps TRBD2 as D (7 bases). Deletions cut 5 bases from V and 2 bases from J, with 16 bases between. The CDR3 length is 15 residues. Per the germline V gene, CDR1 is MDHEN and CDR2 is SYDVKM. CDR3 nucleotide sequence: TGTGCCAGCAGTACCACAGGGAGGGCGACCTACGAGCAGTACTTC. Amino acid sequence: CASSTTGRATYEQYF.

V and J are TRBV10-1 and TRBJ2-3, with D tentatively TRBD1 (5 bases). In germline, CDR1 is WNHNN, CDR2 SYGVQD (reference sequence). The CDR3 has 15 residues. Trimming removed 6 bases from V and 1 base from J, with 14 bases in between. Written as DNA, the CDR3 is TGCGCCAGCAGCGGACAAGGGGCTGGCACAGATACGCAGTATTTT. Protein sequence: CASSGQGAGTDTQYF.

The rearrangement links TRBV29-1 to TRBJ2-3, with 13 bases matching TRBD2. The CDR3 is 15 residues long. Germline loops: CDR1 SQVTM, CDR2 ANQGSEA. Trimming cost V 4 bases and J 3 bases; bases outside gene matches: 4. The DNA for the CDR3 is TGCAGCGTTGCCGAGACTAGCGGGAGGACAGATACGCAGTATTTT. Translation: CSVAETSGRTDTQYF.

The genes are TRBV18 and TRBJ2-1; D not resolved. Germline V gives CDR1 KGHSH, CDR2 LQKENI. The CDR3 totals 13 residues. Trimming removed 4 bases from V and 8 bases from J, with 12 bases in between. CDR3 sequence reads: CASSRGRVYEQFF. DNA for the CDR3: TGTGCCAGCTCACGAGGACGAGTCTATGAGCAGTTCTTC.

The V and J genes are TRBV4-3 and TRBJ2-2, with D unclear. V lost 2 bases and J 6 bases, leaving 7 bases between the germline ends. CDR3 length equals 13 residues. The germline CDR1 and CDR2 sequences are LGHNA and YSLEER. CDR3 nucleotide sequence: TGCGCCAGCAGCCAAATCGCGTCCGGGGAGCTGTTTTTT. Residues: CASSQIASGELFF.

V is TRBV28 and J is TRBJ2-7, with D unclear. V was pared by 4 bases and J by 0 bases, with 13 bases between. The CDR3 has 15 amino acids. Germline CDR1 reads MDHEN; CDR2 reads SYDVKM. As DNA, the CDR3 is TGTGCCAGCAGTTCGCCCGAGTGGAGCTCCTACGAGCAGTACTTC. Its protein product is CASSSPEWSSYEQYF.

CDR3 amino acids: CAIKDGGYEQYF. The CDR3 coding sequence is TGTGCCATCAAAGACGGGGGATACGAGCAGTACTTC. J is TRBJ2-7 and V is TRBV10-3, with D possibly matching TRBD2 (6 bases). The germline gives CDR1 ENHRY, CDR2 SYGVKD. The CDR3 contains 12 residues. V gave up 7 bases and J gave up 4 bases, with 11 bases separating them.

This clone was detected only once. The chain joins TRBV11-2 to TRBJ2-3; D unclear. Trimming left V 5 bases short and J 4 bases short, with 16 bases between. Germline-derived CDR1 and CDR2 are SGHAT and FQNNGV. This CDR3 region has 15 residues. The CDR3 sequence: CASSPLGSPPDTQYF. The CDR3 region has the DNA TGTGCCAGCAGCCCACTGGGGTCCCCTCCAGATACGCAGTATTTT.

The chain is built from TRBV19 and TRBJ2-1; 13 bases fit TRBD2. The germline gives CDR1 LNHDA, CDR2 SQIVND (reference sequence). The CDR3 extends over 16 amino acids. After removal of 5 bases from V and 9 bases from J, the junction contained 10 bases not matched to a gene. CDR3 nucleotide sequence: TGTGCCAGTAGTCTGGCCGGGACTAGCGGGATGGCTGAGCAGTTCTTC. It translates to CASSLAGTSGMAEQFF.

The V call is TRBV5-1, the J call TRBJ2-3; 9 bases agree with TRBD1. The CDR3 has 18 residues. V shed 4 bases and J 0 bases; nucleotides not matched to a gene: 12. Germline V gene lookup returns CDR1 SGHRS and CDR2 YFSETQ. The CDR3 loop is CASSKGTGSFVSTDTQYF. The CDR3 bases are TGCGCCAGCAGCAAAGGGACAGGGAGCTTTGTAAGCACAGATACGCAGTATTTT.

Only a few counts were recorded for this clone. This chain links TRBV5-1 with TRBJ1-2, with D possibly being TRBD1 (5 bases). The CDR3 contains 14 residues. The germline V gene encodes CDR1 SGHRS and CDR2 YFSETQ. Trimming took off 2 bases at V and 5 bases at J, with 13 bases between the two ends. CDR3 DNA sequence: TGCGCCAGCAGCTTTGGCGGGGGGATATATGGCTACACCTTC. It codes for CASSFGGGIYGYTF.

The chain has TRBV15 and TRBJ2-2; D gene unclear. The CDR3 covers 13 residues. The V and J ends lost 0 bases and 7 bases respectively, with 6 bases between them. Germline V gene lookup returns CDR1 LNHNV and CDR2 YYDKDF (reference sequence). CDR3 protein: CATSRELIGELFF. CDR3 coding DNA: TGTGCCACCAGCAGAGAACTGATCGGGGAGCTGTTTTTT. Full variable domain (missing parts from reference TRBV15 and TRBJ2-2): DAMVIQNPRYQVTQFGKPVTLSCSQTLNHNVMYWYQQKSSQAPKLLFHYYDKDFNNEADTPDNFQSRRPNTSFCFLDIRSPGLGDTAMYLCATSRELIGELFFGEGSRLTVL.